The rows below give T cell receptor beta chains drawn from one sample of a study of regulatory T cells in long-lasting Graves disease. Each CDR3 protein is one row after TCRdb ran MiXCR on the multiplex PCR reads. The sample shows 390,000 or so distinct CDR3 sequences, roughly 24% of them seen only once. This specimen was peripheral blood mononuclear cells (PBMCs), taken when the disease was refractory, from a patient treated with antithyroid drugs. These receptors all stem from a woman in her thirties or forties with Graves disease. CDR3s include the opening cysteine and the closing phenylalanine or tryptophan. The D gene is left open where the match is weak. Size tells how often a clone was seen (once, few, many) or the class of an expanded clone, and some rows leave it out.

length,J,D,V,size,CDR3,DNA
14,TRBJ2-2,-,TRBV20-1,-,CSARDPINTGELFF,TGCAGTGCTAGAGACCCAATCAACACCGGGGAGCTGTTTTTT
16,TRBJ2-1,-,TRBV15,-,CATSRVGIQGFHEQFF,TGTGCCACCAGCAGAGTTGGGATCCAGGGTTTTCATGAGCAGTTCTTC
14,TRBJ2-1,-,TRBV7-9,few,CASSSPSVSNEQFF,TGTGCCAGCAGCTCCCCCTCGGTAAGCAATGAGCAGTTCTTC
14,TRBJ2-7,-,TRBV10-1,-,CASSDHRSSYEQYF,TGCGCCAGCAGTGACCACAGGAGCTCCTACGAGCAGTACTTC
13,TRBJ2-7,-,TRBV2,many,CASRFRAHYEQYF,TGTGCCAGCAGATTCCGGGCCCACTACGAGCAGTACTTC
15,TRBJ2-7,-,TRBV28,many,CASSLRTTNLYEQYF,TGTGCCAGCAGTTTAAGGACCACCAACCTCTACGAGCAGTACTTC
17,TRBJ2-4,TRBD2,TRBV27,-,CASSSGMLAVAKNIQYF,TGTGCCAGCAGTTCCGGAATGCTAGCGGTAGCCAAAAACATTCAGTACTTC
13,TRBJ2-1,-,TRBV7-2,-,CASSLPDLNEQFF,TGTGCCAGCAGCCTGCCCGACTTGAATGAGCAGTTCTTC
17,TRBJ1-4,-,TRBV7-9,-,CASSLFRIGRSNEKLFF,TGTGCCAGCAGCTTATTTCGAATTGGGCGTTCTAATGAAAAACTGTTTTTT
15,TRBJ2-6,-,TRBV6-2/TRBV6-3,many,CASRAYDSGANVLTF,TGTGCCAGCAGGGCTTATGACTCTGGGGCCAACGTCCTGACTTTC